The 31 T cell receptor beta chains reported below all come from one sample, sequenced in a study of immune evolution from preneoplasia to lung adenocarcinoma. The repertoire was sequenced with immunoSEQ multiplex PCR; TCRdb's copy has only in-frame clones and lacks some. The sample has 12,000 to 15,000 clones, 85% to 90% seen once. Sample: FFPE lung adenocarcinoma in situ tissue. The receptors derive from a donor of 70 years or more with lung adenocarcinoma.

The chain uses TRBV7-2 and TRBJ2-7; 7 bases match TRBD2. V trimming: 5 bases; J trimming: 7 bases; junction bases outside the gene matches: 11. This CDR3 is built from 14 residues. From germline, CDR1 is SGHTA and CDR2 FQGNSA. In DNA, the CDR3 is TGTGCCAGCAGCATAAAAGCGGGGTGGGGAGAGCAGTACTTC. The encoded protein is CASSIKAGWGEQYF. Variable domain in full (rest from reference TRBV7-2 and TRBJ2-7): GAGVSQSPSNKVTEKGKDVELRCDPISGHTALYWYRQSLGQGLEFLIYFQGNSAPDKSGLPSDRFSAERTGGSVSTLTIQRTQQEDSAVYLCASSIKAGWGEQYFGPGTRLTVT.

Sample share makes this clone medium-sized. The V gene is TRBV6-1, the J gene TRBJ2-5; tentatively, D is TRBD1 or TRBD2 (6 bases each). Between the trimmed V and J ends, which lost 1 base and 5 bases, there was a span of 14 bases. Germline-derived CDR1 and CDR2 are MNHNS and SASEGT. The CDR3 covers 15 residues. The CDR3 coding sequence is TGTGCCAGCAGTGAAGGTCCGGGGGCGGTGGAGACCCAGTACTTC. The encoded protein is CASSEGPGAVETQYF.

V usage is TRBV19 and J usage is TRBJ1-1; D possibly corresponds to TRBD1 (6 bases). CDR1 is LNHDA and CDR2 is SQIVND in the germline V gene (reference sequence). V gave up 7 bases and J gave up 0 bases, with 24 bases separating them. The CDR3 length is 18 residues. The CDR3: CASTLPRLAGALNTEAFF. Here the CDR3 DNA reads TGTGCCAGTACCCTCCCTCGGCTAGCAGGGGCCTTGAACACTGAAGCTTTCTTT. The full variable domain, with the rest looked up from reference TRBV19 and TRBJ1-1, is DGGITQSPKYLFRKEGQNVTLSCEQNLNHDAMYWYRQDPGQGLRLIYYSQIVNDFQKGDIAEGYSVSREKKESFPLTVTSAQKNPTAFYLCASTLPRLAGALNTEAFFGQGTRLTVV.

The chain has TRBV5-1 and TRBJ1-1; 8 bases line up with TRBD1. The CDR3 loop spans 15 amino acids. The ends lost 4 bases at V and 6 bases at J; junction bases unmatched: 11. Germline V gives CDR1 SGHRS, CDR2 YFSETQ. CDR3: CASSPDPDRVAEAFF. DNA for the CDR3: TGCGCCAGCAGCCCAGACCCGGACAGGGTGGCTGAAGCTTTCTTT.

The V gene is TRBV18, the J gene TRBJ1-2; no clear D gene. Germline lookup yields CDR1 KGHSH and CDR2 LQKENI. The V end lost 1 base, the J end lost 2 bases, and 8 bases lay between the germline ends. This CDR3 region has 14 residues. CDR3: CASSPQGSNYGYTF. The CDR3, as DNA: TGTGCCAGCTCACCACAGGGATCCAACTATGGCTACACCTTC.

The chain links TRBV6-5 to TRBJ2-6; D remains ambiguous. There are 13 residues in the CDR3. Trimming removed 6 bases at V and 0 bases at J, with 3 bases between. Germline lookup yields CDR1 MNHEY and CDR2 SVGAGI. CDR3 residues: CASSNSGANVLTF. CDR3 nucleotide sequence: TGTGCCAGCAGCAACTCTGGGGCCAACGTCCTGACTTTC.

This rearrangement joins TRBV4-2 to TRBJ2-7, with D maybe TRBD1 (6 bases). This CDR3 has 15 residues. Between the trimmed V and J ends, which lost 2 bases and 5 bases, there was a span of 16 bases. Germline CDR1 and CDR2: LGHNA and YNFKEQ. The CDR3 region has the DNA TGTGCCAGCAGCCAAATACAGGGAGTTGAAAACGAGCAGTACTTC. Translated: CASSQIQGVENEQYF.

The chain combines TRBV11-1 with TRBJ2-7, with D perhaps assigned TRBD1 or TRBD2 (5 bases each). Germline CDR1 is SGHAT and CDR2 is FQDESV (reference sequence). With 6 bases removed from V and 0 bases from J, the gap between germline ends came to 12 bases. This CDR3 contains 14 residues. Here the CDR3 reads CASRRDGSSYEQYF. CDR3 bases: TGTGCCAGCAGGAGGGACGGAAGCTCCTACGAGCAGTACTTC.

There are a few counts of this clone. The chain links TRBV5-6 to TRBJ2-1; D remains ambiguous. Germline CDR1 is SGHDT and CDR2 is YYEEEE. The CDR3 spans 13 residues. V dropped 0 bases and J dropped 7 bases, with 8 bases sitting between them. The CDR3 sequence is CASSLVGVNEQFF. CDR3 DNA sequence: TGTGCCAGCAGCTTGGTTGGGGTGAATGAGCAGTTCTTC.

The chain couples TRBV9 to TRBJ1-2; D uncertain. From germline, CDR1 is SGDLS and CDR2 YYNGEE. V gave up 0 bases and J gave up 4 bases, with 13 bases separating them. This CDR3 has 15 residues. The CDR3 nucleotides are TGTGCCAGCAGCGTAGTGGGCAGGACGACCTATGGCTACACCTTC. Translating gives CASSVVGRTTYGYTF.

The gene calls are TRBV7-9 and TRBJ1-4, with TRBD1 as a possible D gene (5 bases). With 2 bases removed from V and 6 bases from J, the gap between germline ends came to 13 bases. Germline V gives CDR1 SEHNR, CDR2 FQNEAQ (reference sequence). The CDR3 runs 15 residues. This CDR3 reads CASSLNQGGHEKLFF. The DNA of the CDR3 is TGTGCCAGCAGCTTAAATCAGGGTGGGCATGAAAAACTGTTTTTT.

CDR3 nucleotide sequence: TGTGCCAGCAGCCCAGGACGGACTATCCTTGAAGCTTTCTTT. Encoded protein: CASSPGRTILEAFF. The chain couples TRBV11-2 to TRBJ1-1; D remains unclear. In germline, CDR1 is SGHAT, CDR2 FQNNGV. V shed 5 bases and J shed 7 bases, with 17 bases lying between them. This CDR3 spans 14 amino acids. Variable domain in full (rest from reference TRBV11-2 and TRBJ1-1): EAGVAQSPRYKIIEKRQSVAFWCNPISGHATLYWYQQILGQGPKLLIQFQNNGVVDDSQLPKDRFSAERLKGVDSTLKIQPAKLEDSAVYLCASSPGRTILEAFFGQGTRLTVV.

This sequence joins TRBV7-9 and TRBJ1-2; 11 nucleotides align to TRBD1. The CDR3 has 17 residues. V lost 3 bases and J lost 4; bases outside the gene matches: 10. From germline, CDR1 is SEHNR and CDR2 FQNEAQ (reference sequence). The CDR3 loop reads CASSLGQGVGLVYGYTF. DNA of the CDR3: TGTGCCAGCAGCTTGGGACAGGGGGTTGGCCTGGTCTATGGCTACACCTTC.

The V gene is TRBV2, the J gene TRBJ1-1; no clear D gene. Germline V CDR1 and CDR2: SNHLY, FYNNEI. The CDR3 has 15 residues. The ends were cut back, 6 bases at V and 5 bases at J, with 19 bases in the middle. CDR3 protein: CASRHFEGLATEAFF. CDR3 in DNA: TGTGCCAGCAGACATTTCGAAGGACTAGCGACTGAAGCTTTCTTT. Supplemented by reference TRBV2 and TRBJ1-1, the full variable domain reads EPEVTQTPSHQVTQMGQEVILRCVPISNHLYFYWYRQILGQKVEFLVSFYNNEISEKSEIFDDQFSVERPDGSNFTLKIRSTKLEDSAMYFCASRHFEGLATEAFFGQGTRLTVV.

This rearrangement joins TRBV9 to TRBJ2-5; perhaps D is TRBD1 or TRBD2 (5 bases each). This CDR3 is 14 amino acids long. The germline CDR1 and CDR2 sequences are SGDLS and YYNGEE. V was clipped by 2 bases and J by 1 base, with 9 bases between them. CDR3 in amino acids: CASSVGTAQETQYF. The CDR3 bases are TGTGCCAGCAGCGTTGGGACGGCCCAAGAGACCCAGTACTTC.

This clone showed up just once. This chain links TRBV5-3 with TRBJ2-7; TRBD1 agrees at 7 bases. TRBV5-3 is recorded as an ORF, its role being uncertain. With V trimmed by 0 bases and J by 0 bases, 3 bases remained unmatched. This CDR3 has 15 residues. CDR3: CARSLGTGISYEQYF. The CDR3 coding sequence is TGTGCCAGAAGCTTGGGGACAGGAATCTCCTACGAGCAGTACTTC.

V usage is TRBV7-2 and J usage is TRBJ1-4, with D possibly being TRBD1 (6 bases). The CDR3 runs 14 residues. V lost 6 bases and J lost 4, with 12 bases in between. Germline V gives CDR1 SGHTA, CDR2 FQGNSA. For the CDR3, the DNA is TGTGCCAGCAGTGGGGGGCTGGTTAATGAAAAACTGTTTTTT. Protein sequence: CASSGGLVNEKLFF. The variable domain in full, with the rest retrieved from reference TRBV7-2 and TRBJ1-4, is GAGVSQSPSNKVTEKGKDVELRCDPISGHTALYWYRQSLGQGLEFLIYFQGNSAPDKSGLPSDRFSAERTGGSVSTLTIQRTQQEDSAVYLCASSGGLVNEKLFFGSGTQLSVL.

This clone is a singleton in its sample. The V gene is TRBV19, the J gene TRBJ2-5, with D unresolved. The length of the CDR3 is 13 residues. Germline V CDR1 and CDR2: LNHDA, SQIVND (reference sequence). The ends were cut back, 1 base at V and 2 bases at J, with 5 bases in the middle. The CDR3 here is CASSIGRQETQYF. The CDR3 DNA follows: TGTGCCAGTAGTATAGGGAGACAAGAGACCCAGTACTTC. Variable domain in full (rest from reference TRBV19 and TRBJ2-5): DGGITQSPKYLFRKEGQNVTLSCEQNLNHDAMYWYRQDPGQGLRLIYYSQIVNDFQKGDIAEGYSVSREKKESFPLTVTSAQKNPTAFYLCASSIGRQETQYFGPGTRLLVL.

The chain links TRBV19 to TRBJ2-7; 7 bases match TRBD1. This CDR3 contains 13 residues. The trim removed 3 bases at V and 4 bases at J, leaving 3 bases unmatched. Looked up from germline, CDR1 is LNHDA and CDR2 is SQIVND (reference sequence). The DNA for the CDR3 is TGTGCCAGTAGTATGGGGGACAGATACGAGCAGTACTTC. Its protein product is CASSMGDRYEQYF.

The chain has TRBV29-1 and TRBJ2-1, with 9 bases matching TRBD2. The CDR3 is 13 residues long. Per germline, CDR1 SQVTM and CDR2 ANQGSEA. Losses at the gene ends were 2 bases for V and 9 bases for J; bases not matched to a gene: 5. CDR3 amino acids: CSVERVAGVEQFF. Here the CDR3 DNA reads TGCAGCGTTGAAAGGGTAGCGGGAGTTGAGCAGTTCTTC.

The chain has TRBV19 and TRBJ1-1, with a possible D match to TRBD1 (6 bases). Germline CDR1 LNHDA, CDR2 SQIVND (reference sequence). Trimming took 4 bases from V and 1 from J, leaving 16 bases between them. The CDR3 length is 16 residues. The CDR3 region has the DNA TGTGCCAGTAGTAATTTGCCGGGACAAAAGAACACTGAAGCTTTCTTT. This sequence encodes CASSNLPGQKNTEAFF.

This clone showed up just once. The CDR3 sequence is CASSEAVRTF. The CDR3 DNA sequence: TGTGCCAGCAGTGAAGCGGTGCGTACCTTC. The chain uses TRBV6-1 and TRBJ1-2; D unresolved. Germline CDR1 is MNHNS and CDR2 is SASEGT. CDR3 length equals 10 residues. V lost 0 bases to trimming and J lost 14 bases, with 7 bases between them.

J is TRBJ2-1 and V is TRBV7-9; 7 bases fit TRBD2. The CDR3 covers 15 residues. Germline values: CDR1 SEHNR, CDR2 FQNEAQ (reference sequence). V was pared by 7 bases and J by 4 bases, with 10 bases of the junction left unmatched. The DNA of the CDR3 is TGTGCCAGCACAGTCGGACTAGGAGTATACAATGAGCAGTTCTTC. Amino acids: CASTVGLGVYNEQFF. The full variable domain, in which reference TRBV7-9 and TRBJ2-1 provide the parts outside the CDR3, is DTGVSQNPRHKITKRGQNVTFRCDPISEHNRLYWYRQTLGQGPEFLTYFQNEAQLEKSRLLSDRFSAERPKGSFSTLEIQRTEQGDSAMYLCASTVGLGVYNEQFFGPGTRLTVL.

This clone came up once. The CDR3: CASSNLAGISYEQYF. CDR3 nucleotide sequence: TGTGCCAGTAGTAATTTAGCGGGAATCTCCTACGAGCAGTACTTC. V usage is TRBV19 and J usage is TRBJ2-7; 8 bases align to TRBD2. This CDR3 region has 15 residues. V shed 4 bases and J 0 bases; nucleotides not matched to a gene: 5. Germline V gene data show CDR1 as LNHDA and CDR2 as SQIVND (reference sequence).

The chain uses TRBV10-1 and TRBJ2-5; D is uncertain. The CDR3 is made up of 9 amino acids. The germline V and J ends were trimmed by 9 bases and 5 bases, with 4 bases remaining between them. Germline CDR1 reads WNHNN; CDR2 reads SYGVQD (reference sequence). The chain's CDR3 is CARHETQYF. CDR3 DNA: TGCGCCAGACACGAGACCCAGTACTTC.

The chain employs TRBV7-9 and TRBJ1-1, with D perhaps TRBD1 (5 bases). This CDR3 spans 14 amino acids. Germline assignment: CDR1 SEHNR and CDR2 FQNEAQ (reference sequence). Trimming cost V 5 bases and J 7 bases, with 17 bases left between them. In nucleotides, the CDR3 is TGTGCCAGCAGCCCTCCGGGGGTGGATCTTGAAGCTTTCTTT. Translated: CASSPPGVDLEAFF.

The chain is built from TRBV25-1 and TRBJ2-2, with D uncertain. Germline CDR1 reads MGHDK; CDR2 reads SYGVNS. Trimming stripped 6 bases from V and 4 bases from J, with 6 bases between. The CDR3 runs 12 residues. CDR3: CASRRFTGELFF. The DNA for the CDR3 is TGTGCCAGCAGAAGGTTCACCGGGGAGCTGTTTTTT.

The V and J genes are TRBV28 and TRBJ1-4; 9 bases map to TRBD1. Germline CDR1 MDHEN, CDR2 SYDVKM. The V and J ends lost 5 bases and 4 bases, in that order; junction bases with no gene match: 2. CDR3 length equals 14 residues. CDR3 nucleotides: TGTGCCAGCAGTCGGACAGGGGTTAATGAAAAACTGTTTTTT. Amino acids: CASSRTGVNEKLFF.

The rearrangement links TRBV11-3 to TRBJ2-5; D unresolved. This CDR3 has 13 amino acids. CDR1 is SGHNT and CDR2 is YENEEA in the germline V gene. The V end was cut by 5 bases, the J end by 2 bases, with 9 bases between. The CDR3 DNA follows: TGTGCCAGCAGCCCAGGAATTCAAGAGACCCAGTACTTC. Translated: CASSPGIQETQYF.

This clone has a handful of counts. This sequence joins TRBV28 and TRBJ2-7, with a weak D call TRBD2 (7 bases). The V end lost 7 bases, the J end lost 4 bases, and 23 bases lay between the germline ends. The CDR3 is 16 residues long. Germline values: CDR1 MDHEN, CDR2 SYDVKM. CDR3 amino acids: CASNPPGASGLYEQYF. The CDR3 DNA reads TGTGCCAGCAACCCCCCAGGGGCTAGCGGATTATACGAGCAGTACTTC.

The gene calls are TRBV14 and TRBJ1-1; 7 bases fit TRBD1. Unmatched junction bases numbered 7, after V lost 2 bases and J lost 4 bases. This CDR3 contains 15 residues. Germline V CDR1 and CDR2: SGHDN, FVKESK. The CDR3 loop is CASSQTTGLFTEAFF. CDR3 nucleotide sequence: TGTGCCAGCAGCCAAACGACAGGGCTTTTCACTGAAGCTTTCTTT.